Below, one T cell receptor (beta chain) is given with its context. The data stem from a study of cytomegalovirus exposure and HLA in healthy donors. Study summary: Roughly 77 million unique TCRs from HLA-typed donors made up an early data release.

The germline gives CDR1 SGHNT, CDR2 YYREEE (reference sequence). The CDR3 contains 15 residues. Unmatched junction bases numbered 7, after V lost 0 bases and J lost 6 bases. In the PCR, 60 Vbeta and 13 Jbeta primers were used. This table comes from immunoSEQ multiplex PCR, and its TCRdb copy is limited to in-frame clones, with some not included. The data show hundreds of thousands of clones, about 87% seen once. Sequenced input: PBMCs. The genes are TRBV5-4 and TRBJ1-2; TRBD1 matches at 8 bases. The source of this sequence is a woman between 18 and 29 years old in good health and CMV-seronegative. The CDR3 coding sequence is TGTGCCAGCAGCTTGGCAGTAGGACAGGGCAATGGCTACACCTTC. This sequence encodes CASSLAVGQGNGYTF.